This TCR beta chain stems from a study of early T cells in non-severe SARS-CoV-2 infection. Looking at the study overall: The input, bulk RNA from unsorted whole blood, was sequenced, and chains were unpaired.

The CDR3 length is 17 residues. The germline gives CDR1 SGHVS, CDR2 FQNEAQ. V trimming: 2 bases; J trimming: 2 bases; junction bases outside the gene matches: 6. Study-level results: Database matching using VDJdb favored anti-spike CD8 responses, with private and CD4 specificities left missing.

This clonotype was recorded a few times. The antigen is undetermined. Individually, cDNA molecules had unique molecular identifiers attached to them. TCRdb redid the calling of the 5' RACE reads with MiXCR, one entry per CDR3 protein. The table shows roughly 90,000 distinct CDR3 sequences, with 11% to 15% occurring only once. The material sequenced was whole blood. The chain joins TRBV7-8 to TRBJ2-2; TRBD1 matches 9 bases. The sequence was obtained from an adult who was a healthcare worker with PCR-confirmed SARS-CoV-2 infection or an uninfected control (not recorded which). The CDR3 spells CASSLPRTGDNTGELFF. The CDR3 bases are TGTGCCAGCAGCTTACCCAGGACAGGGGACAACACCGGGGAGCTGTTTTTT.